Following are 17 T cell receptor beta chains from one sample sequenced in a study of blood T cell repertoires in COVID-19. Using immunoSEQ multiplex PCR, the repertoire was profiled, and TCRdb retains in-frame clones only, with some absent. The table records tens of thousands of clones, 80% to 90% of them present only once. The sample was peripheral blood. The receptors originated from an elderly woman with acute or convalescent COVID-19.

This clone was counted once. The V call is TRBV5-1, the J call TRBJ2-3; 14 bases line up with TRBD2. Germline V gene data show CDR1 as SGHRS and CDR2 as YFSETQ. The CDR3 totals 20 residues. The J segment lost 1 base and the V segment lost 0 bases, leaving 10 bases of the junction unmatched. The CDR3 sequence is CASSLVPGTSGRGGTDTQYF. In nucleotides, the CDR3 is TGCGCCAGCAGCTTGGTCCCCGGGACTAGCGGGAGAGGGGGCACAGATACGCAGTATTTT.

This clone has more than one count but fewer than ten. The CDR3 DNA reads TGTGCCAGCAGCCAAGGGGCCCCCTACGAGCAGTACTTC. Amino acid sequence: CASSQGAPYEQYF. V and J are TRBV14 and TRBJ2-7; D gene ambiguous. V lost 1 base to trimming and J lost 2 bases, with 6 bases between them. This CDR3 region has 13 residues. The germline V gene encodes CDR1 SGHDN and CDR2 FVKESK.

CDR3 nucleotides: TGTGCCAGCAGTCCCAATGGGCAGGGGGCCGGGGAGCTGTTTTTT. Translation gives CASSPNGQGAGELFF. The chain joins TRBV28 to TRBJ2-2; 7 positions agree with TRBD1. The CDR3 has 15 amino acids. The ends lost 5 bases at V and 6 bases at J; junction bases unmatched: 9. Germline CDR1 MDHEN, CDR2 SYDVKM.

As to this clone: Germline is not matched at one junction end, which may reflect a read error. The chain uses TRBV2 and TRBJ2-3, with 7 bases identical to TRBD2. This CDR3 is built from 12 residues. Germline CDR1 reads SNHLY; CDR2 reads FYNNEI. This CDR3 reads CASRGSGTPVDF. Here the CDR3 DNA reads TGTGCCAGCAGGGGAAGCGGGACTCCAGTTGATTTT.

Only one count was recorded for this clone. The rearrangement uses TRBV5-5 and TRBJ1-1; 8 bases match TRBD1. Germline trimming cut 4 bases from V and 4 bases from J; bases unmatched to any gene: 12. The germline V gene has CDR1 SGHKS and CDR2 YYEKEE (reference sequence). CDR3 length: 16 residues. In nucleotides, the CDR3 is TGTGCCAGCAGCCAACGGACAGGGAGGGGAGGCACTGAAGCTTTCTTT. This encodes CASSQRTGRGGTEAFF.

The chain's CDR3 is CAISESGQGTGELFF. As DNA, the CDR3 is TGTGCCATCAGTGAATCGGGACAGGGGACCGGGGAGCTGTTTTTT. This rearrangement joins TRBV10-3 to TRBJ2-2, with TRBD1 matching over 10 bases. Trimming cost V 3 bases and J 5 bases; bases outside gene matches: 3. Germline V gene data show CDR1 as ENHRY and CDR2 as SYGVKD. This CDR3 has 15 residues.

Note on this clone: Distinct nucleotide sequences in the sample also encode this CDR3. V gene TRBV4-3 combines with J gene TRBJ1-2, with TRBD1 matching 9 bases. Germline-derived CDR1 and CDR2 are LGHNA and YSLEER. This CDR3 is 15 amino acids long. With V trimmed by 3 bases and J by 4 bases, 6 bases remained unmatched. The CDR3 region has the DNA TGCGCCAGCAGCCAGGACAGGGGCATAGGCTATGGCTACACCTTC. The encoded protein is CASSQDRGIGYGYTF.

In the case of this clone: Other DNA sequences in the sample encode the same CDR3. The V and J genes are TRBV9 and TRBJ1-1; TRBD1 agrees at 8 bases. The germline V gene encodes CDR1 SGDLS and CDR2 YYNGEE. The length of the CDR3 is 14 residues. Germline trimming cut 4 bases from V and 4 bases from J; bases unmatched to any gene: 6. The CDR3, as DNA: TGTGCCAGCAGCCCACGACAGGGGCTCACTGAAGCTTTCTTT. Amino acid sequence: CASSPRQGLTEAFF.

The rearrangement links TRBV5-1 to TRBJ1-1; 7 nucleotides line up with TRBD1. The CDR3 has 16 residues. Trimming cost V 0 bases and J 2 bases; bases outside gene matches: 7. Germline loops: CDR1 SGHRS, CDR2 YFSETQ. The CDR3 region has the DNA TGCGCCAGCAGCTTGGCGACAGGGTCCCTAAACACTGAAGCTTTCTTT. It specifies CASSLATGSLNTEAFF.

The chain has TRBV5-6 and TRBJ1-1, with a possible D match to TRBD1 (5 bases). This CDR3 spans 12 amino acids. The V gene lost 0 bases and the J gene lost 5 bases, with 5 bases spanning the gap. The germline V gene encodes CDR1 SGHDT and CDR2 YYEEEE. Written as DNA, the CDR3 is TGTGCCAGCAGCTTGGGACAGACTGAAGCTTTCTTT. Its translation: CASSLGQTEAFF.

The rearrangement uses TRBV7-9 and TRBJ2-7, with D possibly being TRBD1 (5 bases). Trimming removed 5 bases from V and 3 bases from J, with 17 bases in between. In germline, CDR1 is SEHNR, CDR2 FQNEAQ (reference sequence). This CDR3 comprises 15 residues. CDR3 region: CASSPRGQPLYEQYF. The CDR3 DNA sequence: TGTGCCAGCAGCCCTCGCGGACAACCGCTCTACGAGCAGTACTTC.

The chain employs TRBV7-6 and TRBJ1-6; TRBD1 agrees at 7 bases. The J segment lost 0 bases and the V segment lost 5 bases, leaving 7 bases of the junction unmatched. Germline CDR1 and CDR2: SGHVS and FNYEAQ. The CDR3 runs 17 residues. DNA of the CDR3: TGTGCCAGCAGCCCGCAGGGACAGAGCTCCTATAATTCACCCCTCCACTTT. Residues: CASSPQGQSSYNSPLHF. Full variable domain (remainder filled in from reference TRBV7-6 and TRBJ1-6): GAGVSQSPRYKVTKRGQDVALRCDPISGHVSLYWYRQALGQGPEFLTYFNYEAQQDKSGLPNDRFSAERPEGSISTLTIQRTEQRDSAMYRCASSPQGQSSYNSPLHFGNGTRLTVT.

Many counts were recorded for this clone. The V gene is TRBV13, the J gene TRBJ2-1, with 11 bases fitting TRBD1. The CDR3 runs to 13 residues. V shed 5 bases and J 8 bases; nucleotides not matched to a gene: 2. CDR1 PRHDT and CDR2 FYEKMQ come from the germline V gene (reference sequence). CDR3 bases: TGTGCCAGCAGCCTGGGACAGGGGGATGAGCAGTTCTTC. This codes for CASSLGQGDEQFF. The variable domain in full, completed from reference TRBV13 and TRBJ2-1, reads AAGVIQSPRHLIKEKRETATLKCYPIPRHDTVYWYQQGPGQDPQFLISFYEKMQSDKGSIPDRFSAQQFSDYHSELNMSSLELGDSALYFCASSLGQGDEQFFGPGTRLTVL.

This clone was detected once. V usage is TRBV11-2 and J usage is TRBJ2-5; 10 bases fit TRBD1. This CDR3 spans 15 amino acids. Trimming removed 5 bases from V and 0 bases from J; junction bases left unmatched: 3. Germline values: CDR1 SGHAT, CDR2 FQNNGV. CDR3 sequence reads: CASSQDRGHQETQYF. The CDR3, as DNA: TGTGCCAGCAGCCAAGACAGGGGGCACCAAGAGACCCAGTACTTC.

The chain links TRBV19 to TRBJ1-5; D perhaps matches TRBD1 (6 bases). Germline V lookup: CDR1 LNHDA, CDR2 SQIVND (reference sequence). There are 15 residues in the CDR3. The V end lost 7 bases, the J end lost 3 bases, and 16 bases lay between the germline ends. CDR3: CASNPHEGDNQPQHF. As DNA, the CDR3 is TGTGCCAGTAACCCCCACGAGGGGGACAATCAGCCCCAGCATTTT. Using reference TRBV19 and TRBJ1-5 for the parts outside the CDR3, the full variable domain is DGGITQSPKYLFRKEGQNVTLSCEQNLNHDAMYWYRQDPGQGLRLIYYSQIVNDFQKGDIAEGYSVSREKKESFPLTVTSAQKNPTAFYLCASNPHEGDNQPQHFGDGTRLSIL.

The CDR3 loop reads CASSFLRGGNEQFF. The CDR3 coding sequence is TGTGCCAGCAGCTTCTTGCGGGGGGGAAATGAGCAGTTCTTC. The chain carries TRBV7-2 and TRBJ2-1; 9 nucleotides align to TRBD2. J gave up 7 bases and V 3 bases, and 4 bases lay outside the gene matches. Germline V CDR1 and CDR2: SGHTA, FQGNSA. This CDR3 has 14 amino acids. The variable domain in full, completed from reference TRBV7-2 and TRBJ2-1, reads GAGVSQSPSNKVTEKGKDVELRCDPISGHTALYWYRQSLGQGLEFLIYFQGNSAPDKSGLPSDRFSAERTGGSVSTLTIQRTQQEDSAVYLCASSFLRGGNEQFFGPGTRLTVL.

The chain has TRBV6-5 and TRBJ2-7, with a possible D match to TRBD1 (5 bases). This CDR3 is built from 12 residues. The germline V gene has CDR1 MNHEY and CDR2 SVGAGI. V lost 6 bases, J lost 0 bases, and 6 bases lay in between. The CDR3 protein is CASRDTSYEQYF. The DNA for the CDR3 is TGTGCCAGCAGGGACACCTCCTACGAGCAGTACTTC.